These 6 T cell receptor beta chains came from one sample sequenced in a study of blood T cells in healthy people across ages. Using a J-beta primer mix together with a sample-barcoded 5' primer, a second PCR was run for roughly 7 to 12 cycles. Each CDR3 protein is one row after TCRdb ran MiXCR on the 5' RACE reads. The table lists under 800,000 distinct CDR3 sequences, 21% of them singletons. Sequencing input: blood. All receptors derive from a man between 70 and 80 years old in good health.

There are a few counts of this clonotype. The chain joins TRBV20-1 to TRBJ1-4; possibly TRBD1 for D (6 bases). The V and J ends lost 1 base and 6 bases respectively, with 15 bases between them. This CDR3 region has 15 residues. Germline loops: CDR1 DFQATT, CDR2 SNEGSKA (reference sequence). In nucleotides, the CDR3 is TGCAGTGCTAGAGGAATAATGGGGGCTGATGAAAAACTGTTTTTT. This sequence encodes CSARGIMGADEKLFF.

The chain has TRBV20-1 and TRBJ1-5, with D tentatively TRBD1 (5 bases). The CDR3 runs 14 residues. Trimming pared 3 bases from V and 1 base from J, leaving 10 bases between. Per germline, CDR1 DFQATT and CDR2 SNEGSKA (reference sequence). DNA of the CDR3: TGCAGTGCTAGTTGGGGCTCGAGCAATCAGCCCCAGCATTTT. This sequence encodes CSASWGSSNQPQHF.

This clonotype was recorded many times. The gene calls are TRBV12-3 or TRBV12-4 and TRBJ1-2; D gene uncertain. The ends were cut back, 1 base at V and 2 bases at J, with 14 bases in the middle. This CDR3 is 16 amino acids long. The CDR3 region is CASSLGSSGGNYGYTF. CDR3 nucleotides: TGTGCCAGCAGTTTAGGGAGTAGCGGCGGGAACTATGGCTACACCTTC.

V usage is TRBV20-1 and J usage is TRBJ1-5; D gene unclear. The CDR3 has 15 amino acids. CDR1 is DFQATT and CDR2 is SNEGSKA in the germline V gene (reference sequence). Trimming left V 5 bases short and J 8 bases short, with 22 bases between. The CDR3 DNA sequence: TGCAGTGCTCACATTCCGGGTCAAATTAAGGAGCCCCAGCATTTT. It yields the protein CSAHIPGQIKEPQHF.

The sample holds a few counts of this clonotype. The V and J genes are TRBV3-1 and TRBJ2-6, with D possibly TRBD2 on 6 matching bases. V lost 6 bases and J lost 0, with 15 bases in between. CDR1 and CDR2 (germline): LGHDT, YNNKEL (reference sequence). The CDR3 runs 17 residues. CDR3 loop: CASRLAGTISGANVLTF. The CDR3 DNA is TGTGCCAGCAGACTAGCCGGAACTATCTCTGGGGCCAACGTCCTGACTTTC.

This clonotype has just a few counts. The chain carries TRBV5-1 and TRBJ2-1; 8 nucleotides align to TRBD2. The length of the CDR3 is 14 residues. With 1 base clipped from V and 9 bases from J, the junction kept 6 bases outside the gene matches. Germline CDR1 and CDR2: SGHRS and YFSETQ. DNA for the CDR3: TGCGCCAGCAGCTTGACGGGAGGGCCCGGTGAGCAGTTCTTC. It codes for CASSLTGGPGEQFF.